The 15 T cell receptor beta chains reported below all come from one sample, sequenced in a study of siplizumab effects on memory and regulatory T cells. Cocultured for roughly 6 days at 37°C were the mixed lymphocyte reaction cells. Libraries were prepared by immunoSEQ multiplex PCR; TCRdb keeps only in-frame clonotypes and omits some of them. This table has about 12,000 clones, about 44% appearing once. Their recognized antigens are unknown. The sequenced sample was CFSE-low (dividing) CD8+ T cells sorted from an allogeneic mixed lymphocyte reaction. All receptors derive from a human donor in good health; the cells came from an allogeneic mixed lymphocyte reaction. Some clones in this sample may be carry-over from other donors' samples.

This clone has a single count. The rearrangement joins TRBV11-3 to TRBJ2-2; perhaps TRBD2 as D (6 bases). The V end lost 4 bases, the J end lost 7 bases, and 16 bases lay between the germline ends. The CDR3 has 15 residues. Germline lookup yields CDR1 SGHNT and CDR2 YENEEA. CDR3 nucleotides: TGTGCCAGCAGCTCCCGGGACTTCAACCTCGGGGAGCTGTTTTTT. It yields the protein CASSSRDFNLGELFF.

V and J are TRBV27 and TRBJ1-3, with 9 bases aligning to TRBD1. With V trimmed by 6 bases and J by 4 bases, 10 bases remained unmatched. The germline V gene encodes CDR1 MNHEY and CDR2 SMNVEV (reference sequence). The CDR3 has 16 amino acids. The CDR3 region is CASRIDRGTGGNTIYF. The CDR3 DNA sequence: TGTGCCAGCAGGATCGACCGAGGGACAGGGGGAAACACCATATATTTT.

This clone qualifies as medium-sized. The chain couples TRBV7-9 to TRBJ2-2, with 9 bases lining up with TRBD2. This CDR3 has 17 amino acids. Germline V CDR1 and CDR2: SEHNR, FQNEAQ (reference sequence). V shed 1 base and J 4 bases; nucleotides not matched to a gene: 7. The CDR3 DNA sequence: TGTGCCAGCAGCTTAGAGGGTCTAGCGGGGATCACCGGGGAGCTGTTTTTT. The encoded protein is CASSLEGLAGITGELFF.

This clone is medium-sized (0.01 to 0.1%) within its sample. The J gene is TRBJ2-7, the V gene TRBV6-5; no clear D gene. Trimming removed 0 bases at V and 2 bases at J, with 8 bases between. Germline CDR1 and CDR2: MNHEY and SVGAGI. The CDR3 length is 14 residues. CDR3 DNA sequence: TGTGCCAGCAGTTACTCTCCCAACACCTACGAGCAGTACTTC. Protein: CASSYSPNTYEQYF.

The CDR3 reads CASGLRAPQHF. The DNA of the CDR3 is TGTGCCAGCGGCCTGCGGGCGCCCCAGCATTTT. The chain carries TRBV6-6 and TRBJ1-5; unclear D gene. This CDR3 contains 11 residues. The germline V gene encodes CDR1 MNHNY and CDR2 SVGAGI (reference sequence). Trimming took off 8 bases at V and 9 bases at J, with 11 bases between the two ends.

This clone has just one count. CDR3 DNA sequence: TGTGCCAGCAGTTTGGGGGCGAGCTCCTACAATGAGCAGTTCTTC. Translated: CASSLGASSYNEQFF. The rearrangement links TRBV27 to TRBJ2-1; TRBD1 might be the D (6 bases). The germline V gene has CDR1 MNHEY and CDR2 SMNVEV (reference sequence). The germline V and J ends were trimmed by 3 bases and 0 bases, with 9 bases remaining between them. This CDR3 contains 15 residues.

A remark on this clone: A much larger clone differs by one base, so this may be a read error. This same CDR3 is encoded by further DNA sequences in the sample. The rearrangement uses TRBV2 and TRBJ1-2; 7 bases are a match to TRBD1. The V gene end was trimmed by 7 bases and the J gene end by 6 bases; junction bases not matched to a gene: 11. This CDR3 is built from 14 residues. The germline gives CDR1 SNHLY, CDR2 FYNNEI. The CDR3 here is CASTGAGGFDGYTF. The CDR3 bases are TGTGCCAGCACGGGGGCAGGGGGGTTCGATGGCTACACCTTC.

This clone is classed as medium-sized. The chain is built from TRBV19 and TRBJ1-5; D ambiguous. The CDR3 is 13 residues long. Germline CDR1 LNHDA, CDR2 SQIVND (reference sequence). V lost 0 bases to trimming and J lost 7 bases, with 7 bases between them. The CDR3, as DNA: TGTGCCAGTAGTATAGACAGGCAACAGCCCCAGCATTTT. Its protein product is CASSIDRQQPQHF.

The CDR3 loop is CASRGQGVYEQYF. CDR3 DNA: TGTGCCAGCAGAGGACAGGGAGTCTACGAGCAGTACTTC. J is TRBJ2-7 and V is TRBV6-1; TRBD1 aligns across 8 bases. V lost 6 bases, J lost 3 bases, and 4 bases stayed unmatched. The V gene's germline CDR1 is MNHNS and CDR2 SASEGT. This CDR3 spans 13 amino acids.

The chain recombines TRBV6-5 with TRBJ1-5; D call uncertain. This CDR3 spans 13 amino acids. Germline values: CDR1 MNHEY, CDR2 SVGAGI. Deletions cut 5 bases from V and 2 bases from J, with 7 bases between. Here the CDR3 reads CASSPGRNQPQHF. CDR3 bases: TGTGCCAGCAGTCCTGGCCGCAATCAGCCCCAGCATTTT.

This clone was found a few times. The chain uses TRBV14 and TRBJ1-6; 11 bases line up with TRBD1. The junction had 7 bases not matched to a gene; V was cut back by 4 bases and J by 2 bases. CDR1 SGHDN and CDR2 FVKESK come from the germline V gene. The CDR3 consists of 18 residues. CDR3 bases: TGTGCCAGCAGCCGAGGACAGGGGGCCCCCGCCTATAATTCACCCCTCCACTTT. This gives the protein CASSRGQGAPAYNSPLHF.

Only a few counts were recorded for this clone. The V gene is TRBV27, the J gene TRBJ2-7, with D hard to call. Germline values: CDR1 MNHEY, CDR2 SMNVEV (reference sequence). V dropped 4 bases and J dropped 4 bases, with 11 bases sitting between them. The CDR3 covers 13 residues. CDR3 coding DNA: TGTGCCAGCAGTTACCACATTGCGTACGAGCAGTACTTC. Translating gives CASSYHIAYEQYF.

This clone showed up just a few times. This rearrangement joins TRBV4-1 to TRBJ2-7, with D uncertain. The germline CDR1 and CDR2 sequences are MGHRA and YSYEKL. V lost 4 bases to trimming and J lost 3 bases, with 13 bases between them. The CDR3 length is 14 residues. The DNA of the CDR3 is TGCGCCAGCAGCCTTCGGGTAGCACTCTACGAGCAGTACTTC. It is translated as CASSLRVALYEQYF.

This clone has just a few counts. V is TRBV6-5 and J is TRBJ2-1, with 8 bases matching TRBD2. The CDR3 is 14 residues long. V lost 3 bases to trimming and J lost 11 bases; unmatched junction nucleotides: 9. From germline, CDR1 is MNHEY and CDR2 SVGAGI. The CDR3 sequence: CASSYERGPPQQFF. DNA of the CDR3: TGTGCCAGCAGTTATGAGCGGGGGCCTCCCCAGCAGTTCTTC.

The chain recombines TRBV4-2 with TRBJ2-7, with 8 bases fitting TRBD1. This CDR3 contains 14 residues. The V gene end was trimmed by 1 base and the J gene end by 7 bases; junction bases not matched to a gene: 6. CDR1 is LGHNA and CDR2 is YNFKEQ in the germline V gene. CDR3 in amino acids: CASSQGTGWDEQYF. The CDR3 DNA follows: TGTGCCAGCAGCCAAGGGACAGGGTGGGATGAGCAGTACTTC.